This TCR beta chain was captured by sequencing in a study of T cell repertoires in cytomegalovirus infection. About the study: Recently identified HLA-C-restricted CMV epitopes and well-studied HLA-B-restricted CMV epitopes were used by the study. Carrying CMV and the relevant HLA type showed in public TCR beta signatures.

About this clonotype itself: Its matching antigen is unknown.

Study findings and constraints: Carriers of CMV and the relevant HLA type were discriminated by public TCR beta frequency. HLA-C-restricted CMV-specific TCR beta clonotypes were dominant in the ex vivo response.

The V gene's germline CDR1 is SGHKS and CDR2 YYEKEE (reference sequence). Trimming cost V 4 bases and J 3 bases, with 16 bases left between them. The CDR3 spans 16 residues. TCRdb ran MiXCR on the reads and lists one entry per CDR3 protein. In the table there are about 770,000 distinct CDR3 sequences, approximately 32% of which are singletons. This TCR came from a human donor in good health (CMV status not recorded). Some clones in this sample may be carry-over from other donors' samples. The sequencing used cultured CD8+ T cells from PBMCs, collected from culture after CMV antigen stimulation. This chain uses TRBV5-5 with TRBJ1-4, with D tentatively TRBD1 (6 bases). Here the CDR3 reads CASSRWGGASNEKLFF. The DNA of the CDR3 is TGTGCCAGCAGCCGGTGGGGGGGCGCCTCTAATGAAAAACTGTTTTTT. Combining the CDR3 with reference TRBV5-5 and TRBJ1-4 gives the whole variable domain DAGVTQSPTHLIKTRGQQVTLRCSPISGHKSVSWYQQVLGQGPQFIFQYYEKEERGRGNFPDRFSARQFPNYSSELNVNALLLGDSALYLCASSRWGGASNEKLFFGSGTQLSVL.